This TCR beta chain was observed in a study of breast tumors, draining lymph nodes, adjacent tissues. The study's findings and limits: Findings are consistent with lymph node origin and intratumoral expansion of most tumor T cells.

TCRdb reprocessed the multiplex PCR reads via MiXCR and lists one record per CDR3 protein. The repertoire holds about 200,000 distinct CDR3 sequences, 31% seen once, with 4% to 4.5% in the top ten. At least ten counts were recorded for this clonotype. Its antigen is not known. Germline CDR1 and CDR2: GTSNPN and SVGIG (reference sequence). The junction had 8 bases not matched to a gene; V was cut back by 2 bases and J by 5 bases. This CDR3 spans 15 amino acids. Axillary draining lymph nodes of breast cancer patients supplied the node samples. The sample was axillary lymph node tissue. The rearrangement joins TRBV30 to TRBJ1-2, with 10 bases aligning to TRBD1. This clonotype was obtained from a female donor with breast cancer. Some clones in this sample may be carry-over from other donors' samples. The CDR3 region is CAWSFGTGVRYGYTF. The CDR3 region has the DNA TGTGCCTGGAGTTTTGGGACAGGGGTTAGGTATGGCTACACCTTC.